A selection of T cell receptor beta chains follows, all from one sample in a study of T cells in Graves' hyperthyroidism and ophthalmopathy. TCRdb called the multiplex PCR reads again in MiXCR, with one record for every CDR3 protein. The table lists around 400,000 distinct CDR3 sequences, 20% to 30% of them singletons, with 70% to 75% in the top ten. The specimen sequenced was blood. The receptors come from a man in his fifties with Graves' hyperthyroidism. Both conserved end residues are part of each CDR3. D genes are given only for firm matches. Clone size appears in some rows only: once, few, many, or a class for an expanded clone.

>TRBV27|TRBJ2-1|.|many
TGTGCCAGCAGTTTAGAACGCACGGGGCCCACGCGGAGCTCCTACAATGAGCAGTTCTTC
CASSLERTGPTRSSYNEQFF
>TRBV5-1|TRBJ2-3|.|.
TGCGCCAGCAGCTTGGCCACGGAGGGTGATACGCAGTATTTT
CASSLATEGDTQYF
>TRBV12-3/TRBV12-4|TRBJ2-2|.|.
TGTGCCAGCAGTTTGGCCGAGGGCACCGGGGAGCTGTTTTTT
CASSLAEGTGELFF
>TRBV10-3|TRBJ2-5|.|few
TGTGCCATCAGCCGACTAGGAGGGGAGACCCAGTACTTC
CAISRLGGETQYF
>TRBV7-2|TRBJ2-2|TRBD2|.
TGTGCCAGCAGCTTAACTAGCGGGATTGGCGGGGAGCTGTTTTTT
CASSLTSGIGGELFF
>TRBV28|TRBJ2-7|.|many
TGTGCCAGCAAAGGTACTAGCTTGAGTTACGAGCAGTACTTC
CASKGTSLSYEQYF
>TRBV9|TRBJ1-4|.|few
TGTGCCAGCAGCGTAGGGCCTGCTTCAACTAATGAAAAACTGTTTTTT
CASSVGPASTNEKLFF
>TRBV27|TRBJ2-7|.|few
TGTGCCAGCAGTCCCCGCGGGCGAGATTTCTACGAGCAGTACTTC
CASSPRGRDFYEQYF
>TRBV28|TRBJ2-3|TRBD2|many
TGTGCCAGCAGTTTACACAAACCCAATTTAGGGACTAGCGACACAGATACGCAGTATTTT
CASSLHKPNLGTSDTDTQYF
>TRBV7-2|TRBJ2-5|TRBD2|many
TGTGCCAGCAGCTTAAGCCGGGGGGAGCAAGAGACCCAGTACTTC
CASSLSRGEQETQYF
>TRBV7-6|TRBJ2-3|TRBD2|.
TGTACCAGCAGCCAAGCCGGGACTAGCGGGAGTAGGACAGATACGCAGTATTTT
CTSSQAGTSGSRTDTQYF
>TRBV18|TRBJ2-7|TRBD1|many
TGTGCCAGCTCACCCGGGAACAGGGGGAACGAGCAGTACTTC
CASSPGNRGNEQYF
>TRBV5-4|TRBJ2-3|TRBD1|.
TGTGCCAGCCAGCAGGGGGCTAGCACAGATACGCAGTATTTT
CASQQGASTDTQYF
>TRBV20-1|TRBJ2-7|.|few
TGCAGTGCGCACACCGGGACTCACTACGAGCAGTACTTC
CSAHTGTHYEQYF
>TRBV15|TRBJ2-3|TRBD2|.
TGTGCCACCAGCAGAGGGGCGGGAGCAGATACGCAGTATTTT
CATSRGAGADTQYF
>TRBV6-7|TRBJ2-5|.|few
TGTGCCAGCAGTTACTCGAATAGCAGGAGAGGGGGTGAAGAGACCCAGTACTTC
CASSYSNSRRGGEETQYF
>TRBV18|TRBJ1-2|.|few
TGTGCCAGCTCACCAGGGGGGACCGCGGCTAACTATGGCTACACCTTC
CASSPGGTAANYGYTF
>TRBV24-1|TRBJ2-2|.|many
TGTGCCACCATGGAGGGGAACACCGGGGAGCTGTTTTTT
CATMEGNTGELFF
>TRBV6-5|TRBJ1-6|.|many
TGTGCCAGCAGTTACGATAGCCGGGGGGTTTCACCCCTCCACTTT
CASSYDSRGVSPLHF
>TRBV27|TRBJ1-5|TRBD1|few
TGTGCCAGCAGTATACAGGGGACCGGGCAGCCCCAGCATTTT
CASSIQGTGQPQHF
>TRBV28|TRBJ2-7|TRBD2|.
TGTGCCAGCAGTCGGATAGCGGGAGGGGCCTACGAGCAGTACTTC
CASSRIAGGAYEQYF
>TRBV6-1|TRBJ2-1|.|few
TGTGCCAGCAGTGCCGCAAGGAACGGGGGTACCTACAATGAGCAGTTCTTC
CASSAARNGGTYNEQFF